Shown below are 20 T cell receptor beta chains from a single sample sequenced in a study of cytomegalovirus exposure and HLA in healthy donors. PCR involved 60 Vbeta and 13 Jbeta primers. The protocol was immunoSEQ multiplex PCR, while the TCRdb copy is restricted to in-frame clones and leaves out a portion. The sample lists about 190,000 clones; roughly 88% were seen once. Sequenced material: PBMCs. The receptors derive from a boy aged 2 to 10 in good health and CMV-seronegative.

The sample holds a few counts of this clone. This chain connects TRBV4-3 to TRBJ1-6; possibly TRBD1 for D (6 bases). V was clipped by 0 bases and J by 0 bases, with 15 bases between them. Germline values: CDR1 LGHNA, CDR2 YSLEER. The CDR3 length is 19 residues. This chain's CDR3 is CASSQDRADSSSYNSPLHF. In DNA, the CDR3 is TGCGCCAGCAGCCAAGATAGGGCGGACAGCAGCTCCTATAATTCACCCCTCCACTTT.

A few counts support this clone. This chain joins TRBV15 and TRBJ1-2; D unclear. The V end was cut by 5 bases, the J end by 3 bases, with 13 bases between. The germline gives CDR1 LNHNV, CDR2 YYDKDF (reference sequence). This CDR3 is 14 amino acids long. As DNA, the CDR3 is TGTGCCACCAGCCTACCGACGGACTACTATGGCTACACCTTC. It specifies CATSLPTDYYGYTF. The entire variable domain, with the rest obtained from reference TRBV15 and TRBJ1-2, is as follows: DAMVIQNPRYQVTQFGKPVTLSCSQTLNHNVMYWYQQKSSQAPKLLFHYYDKDFNNEADTPDNFQSRRPNTSFCFLDIRSPGLGDTAMYLCATSLPTDYYGYTFGSGTRLTVV.

This chain joins TRBV5-4 and TRBJ1-2; 11 bases map to TRBD1. The germline gives CDR1 SGHNT, CDR2 YYREEE (reference sequence). This CDR3 has 15 residues. J was trimmed by 8 bases and V by 4 bases; bases with no gene match: 10. The DNA for the CDR3 is TGTGCCAGCAGCCCGGCGGGACAGGGGGGAATCGGCTACACCTTC. Its translation is CASSPAGQGGIGYTF.

The rearrangement uses TRBV27 and TRBJ2-7, with 9 positions matching TRBD2. CDR3 length: 12 residues. V was clipped by 8 bases and J by 3 bases; unmatched bases: 2. Germline V gene lookup returns CDR1 MNHEY and CDR2 SMNVEV (reference sequence). The CDR3 region is CASGTSIYEQYF. In nucleotides, the CDR3 is TGTGCCAGCGGGACTAGCATCTACGAGCAGTACTTC.

The V and J genes are TRBV2 and TRBJ1-5, with 8 bases aligning to TRBD1. The junction had 4 bases not matched to a gene; V was cut back by 1 base and J by 2 bases. The CDR3 extends over 16 amino acids. Looked up from germline, CDR1 is SNHLY and CDR2 is FYNNEI. The CDR3 bases are TGTGCCAGCAGTGAAGTTGGGGACAGGCGCAATCAGCCCCAGCATTTT. Translation: CASSEVGDRRNQPQHF.

The chain carries TRBV6-5 and TRBJ2-4, with 9 bases fitting TRBD1. This CDR3 has 15 amino acids. V dropped 0 bases and J dropped 8; count of bases not matched to a gene: 5. Germline CDR1 reads MNHEY; CDR2 reads SVGAGI. CDR3 amino acids: CASSYSTGGWDIQYF. The CDR3 DNA is TGTGCCAGCAGTTACTCCACAGGGGGCTGGGACATTCAGTACTTC.

The chain recombines TRBV30 with TRBJ2-7; 9 positions agree with TRBD1. The CDR3 totals 13 residues. V dropped 5 bases and J dropped 4; count of bases not matched to a gene: 6. The germline V gene encodes CDR1 GTSNPN and CDR2 SVGIG (reference sequence). DNA for the CDR3: TGTGCCTGGGCCGGGACAGGGAGATACGAGCAGTACTTC. It yields the protein CAWAGTGRYEQYF.

The V gene is TRBV30, the J gene TRBJ2-3; D remains ambiguous. Looked up from germline, CDR1 is GTSNPN and CDR2 is SVGIG (reference sequence). The CDR3 runs to 15 residues. V was shortened by 0 bases and J by 2 bases, with 12 bases between the two germline ends. CDR3: CAWSVRIDSTDTQYF. In DNA form, the CDR3 reads TGTGCCTGGAGTGTACGTATAGACTCCACAGATACGCAGTATTTT.

The rearrangement uses TRBV19 and TRBJ1-3, with D unclear. From germline, CDR1 is LNHDA and CDR2 SQIVND (reference sequence). The CDR3 has 15 residues. Trimming removed 4 bases from V and 3 bases from J, with 13 bases in between. DNA for the CDR3: TGTGCCAGTAGTACCCGGGAATCTGGTGGAAACACCATATATTTT. Its protein product is CASSTRESGGNTIYF.

The chain combines TRBV19 with TRBJ1-5; D ambiguous. There are 12 residues in the CDR3. In germline, CDR1 is LNHDA, CDR2 SQIVND (reference sequence). Trimming cost V 10 bases and J 9 bases, with 16 bases left between them. CDR3 DNA sequence: TGTGCCACTACTCAGGCGGGTCGGCCCCAGCATTTT. It is translated as CATTQAGRPQHF. The full variable domain, its missing parts supplied by reference TRBV19 and TRBJ1-5, is DGGITQSPKYLFRKEGQNVTLSCEQNLNHDAMYWYRQDPGQGLRLIYYSQIVNDFQKGDIAEGYSVSREKKESFPLTVTSAQKNPTAFYLCATTQAGRPQHFGDGTRLSIL.

The rearrangement uses TRBV9 and TRBJ2-1; 7 bases fit TRBD2. The CDR3 covers 15 residues. Trimming cost V 0 bases and J 7 bases; bases outside gene matches: 7. Germline V gene sequence: CDR1 SGDLS, CDR2 YYNGEE. This chain's CDR3 is CASSVVGGRVNEQFF. Written as DNA, the CDR3 is TGTGCCAGCAGCGTAGTTGGCGGGAGAGTGAATGAGCAGTTCTTC.

This chain joins TRBV30 and TRBJ1-1, with 8 bases matching TRBD1. Germline lookup yields CDR1 GTSNPN and CDR2 SVGIG (reference sequence). The CDR3 has 12 amino acids. V lost 4 bases to trimming and J lost 7 bases; unmatched junction nucleotides: 5. This CDR3 is CAWTTGTGEAFF. As DNA, the CDR3 is TGTGCCTGGACCACAGGGACAGGTGAAGCTTTCTTT.

In the case of this clone: This sample includes further DNA sequences coding for the same CDR3. The chain links TRBV5-6 to TRBJ2-1; perhaps TRBD2 as D (5 bases). Germline values: CDR1 SGHDT, CDR2 YYEEEE. This CDR3 is 12 amino acids long. The V gene lost 0 bases and the J gene lost 7 bases, with 5 bases spanning the gap. CDR3 DNA sequence: TGTGCCAGCAGCTTGGCGGGGAATGAGCAGTTCTTC. Its protein is CASSLAGNEQFF.

The chain combines TRBV11-1 with TRBJ2-3, with D maybe TRBD1 (5 bases). Trimming removed 2 bases at V and 6 bases at J, with 12 bases between. Germline-derived CDR1 and CDR2 are SGHAT and FQDESV (reference sequence). The CDR3 contains 14 residues. Written as DNA, the CDR3 is TGTGCCAGCAGCTTATCCAGGGCGGCGGATACGCAGTATTTT. Amino acids: CASSLSRAADTQYF.

This clone was detected only once. The chain combines TRBV2 with TRBJ2-3; 8 bases align to TRBD2. J was trimmed by 7 bases and V by 8 bases; bases with no gene match: 14. CDR1 is SNHLY and CDR2 is FYNNEI in the germline V gene. The CDR3 totals 15 residues. Here the CDR3 DNA reads TGTGCCAGCCAAACCCTTGTCGCGGGAGGACATACGCAGTATTTT. Translation gives CASQTLVAGGHTQYF.

The rearrangement uses TRBV5-6 and TRBJ2-7; D uncertain. The CDR3 loop spans 13 amino acids. CDR1 is SGHDT and CDR2 is YYEEEE in the germline V gene. Trimming cost V 0 bases and J 1 base, with 5 bases left between them. The CDR3 sequence: CASSLVSSYEQYF. As DNA, the CDR3 is TGTGCCAGCAGCTTGGTCAGTTCCTACGAGCAGTACTTC.

The V gene is TRBV10-3, the J gene TRBJ2-3; 9 positions agree with TRBD2. Germline CDR1 ENHRY, CDR2 SYGVKD. Unmatched junction bases numbered 2, after V lost 0 bases and J lost 4 bases. The length of the CDR3 is 15 residues. The DNA for the CDR3 is TGTGCCATCAGTGAGTCCCAGCGGGGGGCAGATACGCAGTATTTT. Its protein product is CAISESQRGADTQYF.

V gene TRBV7-9 combines with J gene TRBJ2-2; TRBD1 matches at 7 bases. V lost 4 bases to trimming and J lost 3 bases; unmatched junction nucleotides: 8. The CDR3 consists of 16 residues. The germline gives CDR1 SEHNR, CDR2 FQNEAQ (reference sequence). In DNA form, the CDR3 reads TGTGCCAGCAGCTCGGCGAGGGGGCGCGACACCGGGGAGCTGTTTTTT. Translation gives CASSSARGRDTGELFF.

This clone was seen only a few times. V and J are TRBV27 and TRBJ2-1, with D tentatively TRBD2 (6 bases). V was shortened by 2 bases and J by 10 bases, with 9 bases between the two germline ends. The CDR3 runs to 12 residues. CDR1 and CDR2 from the germline V gene are MNHEY and SMNVEV (reference sequence). The CDR3, as DNA: TGTGCCAGCAGTTTAACGGGGGACGAGCAGTTCTTC. Translation gives CASSLTGDEQFF.

This chain links TRBV6-6 with TRBJ2-2; 9 nucleotides match TRBD1. Germline V gives CDR1 MNHNY, CDR2 SVGAGI (reference sequence). The junction had 2 bases not matched to a gene; V was cut back by 0 bases and J by 6 bases. The CDR3 length is 15 residues. Here the CDR3 DNA reads TGTGCCAGCAGTTACTCGGGACAGGGCGCCGGGGAGCTGTTTTTT. It yields the protein CASSYSGQGAGELFF.